The clone carrying this T cell receptor (beta chain) was seen many times. Its specificity is not known. Based on clinical symptoms, serum thyroxine and TRAb, thyroid ultrasound and orbital computed tomography, diagnoses were reached. This sample was included in a study of T cells in Graves' hyperthyroidism and ophthalmopathy. Findings of the study overall: Stable hyperthyroidism and ophthalmopathy were separated using 13 V-J signatures.

Template material for amplifying TCR beta CDR3 regions consisted of RNA transcripts. HTBI primers were the set used in a first-round RT-PCR of the TCR CDR3. Each CDR3 protein gets one entry after TCRdb re-called the multiplex PCR reads with MiXCR. The sample includes over 300,000 distinct CDR3 sequences, 14% of them seen just once. Germline V CDR1 and CDR2: MNHEY, SVGEGT. V was trimmed by 4 bases and J by 4 bases, leaving 13 bases between them. This CDR3 has 14 residues. The chain recombines TRBV6-2 or TRBV6-3 with TRBJ1-2; D perhaps matches TRBD1 (6 bases). This TCR was sampled from a woman aged 55-70 years with Graves' hyperthyroidism. The material sequenced was blood. The CDR3 DNA sequence: TGTGCCAGCAGTTCCTCCGGGACACCCTATGGCTACACCTTC. Its translation is CASSSSGTPYGYTF.